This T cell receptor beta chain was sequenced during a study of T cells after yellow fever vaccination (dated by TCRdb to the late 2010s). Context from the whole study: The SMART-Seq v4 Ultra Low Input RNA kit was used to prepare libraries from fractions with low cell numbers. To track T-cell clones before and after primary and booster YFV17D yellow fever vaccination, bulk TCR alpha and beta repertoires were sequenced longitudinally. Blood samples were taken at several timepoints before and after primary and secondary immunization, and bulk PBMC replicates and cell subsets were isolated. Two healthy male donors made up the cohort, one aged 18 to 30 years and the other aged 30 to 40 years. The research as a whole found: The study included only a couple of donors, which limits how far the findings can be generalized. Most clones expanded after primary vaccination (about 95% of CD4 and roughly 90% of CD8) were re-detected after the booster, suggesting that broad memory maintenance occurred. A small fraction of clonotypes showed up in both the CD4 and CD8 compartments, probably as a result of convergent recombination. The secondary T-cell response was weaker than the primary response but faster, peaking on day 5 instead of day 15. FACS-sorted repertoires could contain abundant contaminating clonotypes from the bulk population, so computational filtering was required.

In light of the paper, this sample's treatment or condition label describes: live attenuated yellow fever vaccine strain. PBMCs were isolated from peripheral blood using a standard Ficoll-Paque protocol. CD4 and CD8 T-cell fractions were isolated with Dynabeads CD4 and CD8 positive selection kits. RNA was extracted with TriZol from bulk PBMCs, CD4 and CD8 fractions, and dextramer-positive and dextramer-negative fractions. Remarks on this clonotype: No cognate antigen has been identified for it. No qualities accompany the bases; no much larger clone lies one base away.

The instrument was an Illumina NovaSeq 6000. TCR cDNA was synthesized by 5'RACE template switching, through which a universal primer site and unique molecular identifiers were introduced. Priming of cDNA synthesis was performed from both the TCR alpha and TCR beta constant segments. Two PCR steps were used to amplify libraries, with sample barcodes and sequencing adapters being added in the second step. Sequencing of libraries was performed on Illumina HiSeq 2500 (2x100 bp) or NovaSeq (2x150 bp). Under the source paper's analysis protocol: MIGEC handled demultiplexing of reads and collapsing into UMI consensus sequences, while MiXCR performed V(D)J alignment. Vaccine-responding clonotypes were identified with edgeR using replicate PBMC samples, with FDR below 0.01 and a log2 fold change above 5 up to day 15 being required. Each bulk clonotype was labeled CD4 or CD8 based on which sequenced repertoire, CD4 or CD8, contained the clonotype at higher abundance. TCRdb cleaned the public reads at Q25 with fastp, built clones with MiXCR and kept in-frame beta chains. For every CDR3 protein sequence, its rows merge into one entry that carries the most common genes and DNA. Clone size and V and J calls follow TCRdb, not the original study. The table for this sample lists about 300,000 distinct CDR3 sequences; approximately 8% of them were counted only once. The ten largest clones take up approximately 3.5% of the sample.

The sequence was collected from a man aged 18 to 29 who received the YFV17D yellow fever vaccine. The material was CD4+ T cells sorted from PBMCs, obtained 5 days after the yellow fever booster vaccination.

For the CDR3, the sequence is CASSGGRGPSSYLGQFF. The DNA reads as follows: TGCGCCAGCAGCGGGGGAAGGGGTCCAAGCTCGTACTTAGGGCAGTTCTTC. The V and J segments used are TRBV5-1 and TRBJ2-1; the D segment is perhaps TRBD1 or TRBD2, each sharing 5 matched bases. Trimming takes 4 bases from V and 12 bases from J, and the germline ends sit 29 bases apart. CDR3 length: 17 amino acids, cysteine to phenylalanine. The kept DNA is CDR3 alone, 51 bases in frame from the first base. Looking up the germline V gene yields CDR1 SGHRS and CDR2 YFSETQ.